Listed below are T cell receptor beta chains from one sample, sequenced in a study of T cell responses to AZD1222 COVID-19 vaccine. Some clones are missing from TCRdb's copy, which holds only in-frame ones; the method was immunoSEQ multiplex PCR. The data show more than 150,000 clones, roughly 92% seen once. The sequenced sample was peripheral blood, obtained 28 days after the second AZD1222 dose. The origin of the receptors is an adult who received the AZD1222 COVID-19 vaccine. The CDR3 runs from the conserved cysteine through the conserved F or W. The D gene is left open where the match is weak. Size values are once, few and many counts, or a class for expanded clones, and some rows have none.

D	size	V	J	DNA	CDR3
NA	NA	TRBV21-1	TRBJ2-1	TGTGCCACCAGGACCAGGGACTATAGCGGGGAGAACAGCTCCTACAATGAGCAGTTCTTC	CATRTRDYSGENSSYNEQFF
TRBD1	NA	TRBV10-3	TRBJ1-1	TGTGCCATCAGTGAGTATGACAGGGGTGGCTCTGAAGCTTTCTTT	CAISEYDRGGSEAFF
TRBD1	NA	TRBV28	TRBJ1-2	TGTGCCAGCAGTTTATTCAATCCGGGACAGGGGGCAGGCTACACCTTC	CASSLFNPGQGAGYTF
NA	NA	TRBV27	TRBJ1-6	TGTGCCAGCAGCGACAGGACAGCCGCTATCTCACCCCTCCACTTT	CASSDRTAAISPLHF
TRBD1	NA	TRBV29-1	TRBJ1-1	TGCAGCGTCGATACAGGGGCGAACACTGAAGCTTTCTTT	CSVDTGANTEAFF
NA	NA	TRBV7-2	TRBJ1-1	TGTGCCAGCAGCTTAGTGGCGGGGGCCCAGTCGGAAGCTTTCTTT	CASSLVAGAQSEAFF
TRBD1	NA	TRBV9	TRBJ2-1	TGTGCCAGCAGCCCACCCCGGGCCGGGACAGGGGGCATCAATGAGCAGTTCTTC	CASSPPRAGTGGINEQFF
NA	few	TRBV20-1	TRBJ2-5	TGCAGTGCTGGGTCGAAGACCCAGTACTTC	CSAGSKTQYF
TRBD1	NA	TRBV28	TRBJ1-3	TGTGCCAGCATTACGGACCAGGGGGCGGTCGGAAACACCATATATTTT	CASITDQGAVGNTIYF
NA	NA	TRBV6-2/TRBV6-3	TRBJ2-3	TGTGCCAGCAGTGACCGGACTGGGAAGGATACGCAGTATTTT	CASSDRTGKDTQYF
NA	NA	TRBV11-2	TRBJ2-7	TGTGCCAGCAGCTCCGGAGGGCTCTCCTACGAGCAGTACTTC	CASSSGGLSYEQYF
TRBD2	NA	TRBV5-1	TRBJ2-1	TGCGCCAGCAGCTCGGACGGGAGGGCCCTCATTGAGCAGTTCTTC	CASSSDGRALIEQFF
NA	NA	TRBV5-4	TRBJ1-2	TGTGCCAGCAGCTTGATGGGGATTCGCGGCTACACCTTC	CASSLMGIRGYTF
NA	NA	TRBV9	TRBJ2-2	TGTGCCAGCAGCCCAGGGACGGCGAACACCGGGGAGCTGTTTTTT	CASSPGTANTGELFF
NA	NA	TRBV4-3	TRBJ1-6	TGCGCCAGCAGCCAAAAAGTCGGGGCTTGGCAGGGTTCACCCCTCCACTTT	CASSQKVGAWQGSPLHF
NA	NA	TRBV30	TRBJ2-3	TGTGCCTGGAGTGTCCCCATTGCAGGCAGAGATACGCAGTATTTT	CAWSVPIAGRDTQYF
NA	NA	TRBV14	TRBJ2-1	TGTGCCAGCAGCCAAGAAGGCCTAGCCCGATACAATGAGCAGTTCTTC	CASSQEGLARYNEQFF
NA	NA	TRBV19	TRBJ2-6	TGTGCCAGTAGTACCCTATATCTTTCTGGGGCCAACGTCCTGACTTTC	CASSTLYLSGANVLTF
NA	once	TRBV5-1	TRBJ2-3	TGCGCCAGCAGCTTATTCTCTACCGGGGGAACAGATACGCAGTATTTT	CASSLFSTGGTDTQYF
NA	NA	TRBV28	TRBJ1-6	TGTGCCAGCACCTTCCAACGGCTAAGCAATTCACCCCTCCACTTT	CASTFQRLSNSPLHF
NA	NA	TRBV5-1	TRBJ1-4	TGCGCCAGCAGCTTGTTTGCAACTAATGAAAAACTGTTTTTT	CASSLFATNEKLFF
NA	NA	TRBV18	TRBJ1-5	TGTGCCAGCTCACGCAAGGGGGACGGCAATCAGCCCCAGCATTTT	CASSRKGDGNQPQHF
TRBD2	NA	TRBV27	TRBJ2-7	TGTGCCAGCAAGGGACTAGCGGGCCGCTACGAGCAGTACTTC	CASKGLAGRYEQYF
TRBD1	NA	TRBV4-1	TRBJ1-4	TGCGCCAGCAGCCAGGGGACAGGCAGGGGGGATGAAAAACTGTTTTTT	CASSQGTGRGDEKLFF
NA	NA	TRBV28	TRBJ1-5	TGTGCCAGCAGTTTACAAGAGAAGCCCCAGCATTTT	CASSLQEKPQHF
NA	NA	TRBV7-2	TRBJ2-7	TGTGCCAGCAGCTCTGACGCGGGCTATTCCTACGAGCAGTACTTC	CASSSDAGYSYEQYF
NA	once	TRBV19	TRBJ2-1	TGTGCCAGTAGTACAAGCGCAGCAACAGGGACCTACTCCTACAATGAGCAGTTCTTC	CASSTSAATGTYSYNEQFF
NA	once	TRBV6-1	TRBJ2-2	TGTGCCAGCAGTGAATTAGCGGACACCGGGGAGCTGTTTTTT	CASSELADTGELFF
NA	NA	TRBV11-2	TRBJ1-6	TGTGCCAGCATGGCTTTCTCCTATAATTCACCCCTCCACTTT	CASMAFSYNSPLHF
NA	NA	TRBV9	TRBJ1-2	TGTGCCAGCAGTGAAACTTATCCGGGACCCGGGGGTGGCTACACCTTC	CASSETYPGPGGGYTF
NA	NA	TRBV5-1	TRBJ1-2	TGCGCCAGCAGCACGACTTCGGGTTATGGCTACACCTTC	CASSTTSGYGYTF
TRBD2	NA	TRBV3-1/TRBV3-2	TRBJ2-3	TGTGCCAGCAGCCCGCGAGCGGGGTACTGGGATACGCAGTATTTT	CASSPRAGYWDTQYF
TRBD1	NA	TRBV2	TRBJ2-3	TGTGCCCCCAAAGCAGGACAGGGCACAGATACGCAGTATTTT	CAPKAGQGTDTQYF
NA	NA	TRBV19	TRBJ1-6	TGTGCCAGCAGGACCGGGTTAAATTCACCCCTCCACTTT	CASRTGLNSPLHF
TRBD1	NA	TRBV19	TRBJ1-1	TGTGCCAGCAGGGGGCGCGGGAGCACTGAAGCTTTCTTT	CASRGRGSTEAFF
TRBD2	NA	TRBV11-3	TRBJ2-2	TGTGCCAGCAGCTTAGCCTACGGGAGGACGGCCGGGGAGCTGTTTTTT	CASSLAYGRTAGELFF
TRBD1	NA	TRBV30	TRBJ1-1	TGTGCCTGGAGTGAAGTGGGACAGGGACGGAGCGTCGGCACTGAAGCTTTCTTT	CAWSEVGQGRSVGTEAFF
TRBD1	NA	TRBV24-1	TRBJ1-1	TGTGCCACCAGTGCTGGACAGGGAGGGACTGAAGCTTTCTTT	CATSAGQGGTEAFF
NA	NA	TRBV20-1	TRBJ2-7	TGCAGTGCCTGGGCGCCCTACGAGCAGTACTTC	CSAWAPYEQYF
NA	NA	TRBV28	TRBJ2-7	TGTGCCAGCAGCGTACAGGATTCTAATACCGCCGAGTACTTC	CASSVQDSNTAEYF
TRBD2	NA	TRBV9	TRBJ2-1	TGTGCCAGCAGCTATAGCGGGGGGAAAAATGAGCAGTTCTTC	CASSYSGGKNEQFF
NA	NA	TRBV7-9	TRBJ1-4	TGTGCCAGCAGCTACGACCTCAGACCTAACCATTATGTGATGTTTTTT	CASSYDLRPNHYVMFF
NA	once	TRBV6-5	TRBJ1-4	TGTGCCAGCAGTTATAACAGGTTGGCAACTAATGAAAAACTGTTTTTT	CASSYNRLATNEKLFF
TRBD2	NA	TRBV5-1	TRBJ2-3	TGCGCCAGCAGCTTGGCTACTAGCGGGGCGGGTACGCAGTATTTT	CASSLATSGAGTQYF
TRBD1	NA	TRBV14	TRBJ2-3	TGTGCCAGCAGCCGAAATACAGGGGGCACAGATACGCAGTATTTT	CASSRNTGGTDTQYF
TRBD1	NA	TRBV5-1	TRBJ2-3	TGCGCCAGCAGCTTGTCCCCAGGGGGTGATACGCAGTATTTT	CASSLSPGGDTQYF
NA	NA	TRBV13	TRBJ1-4	TGTGCCAGCAGCTTAGGACCGAGGAATGAAAAACTGTTTTTT	CASSLGPRNEKLFF
TRBD1	NA	TRBV2	TRBJ1-1	TGTGCCAGCAGGGGACAGGGGATCGGTAACATGAACACTGAAGCTTTCTTT	CASRGQGIGNMNTEAFF
NA	NA	TRBV2	TRBJ1-2	TGTGCCAGCGCCCTGCTCGATGGCTACACCTTC	CASALLDGYTF
TRBD1	NA	TRBV18	TRBJ1-2	TGTGCCAGCTCACCAGCTATGAGGACAGGGGATGTCTATGGCTACACCTTC	CASSPAMRTGDVYGYTF
TRBD1	NA	TRBV11-2	TRBJ2-7	TGTGCCAGCCAAACCGGCGTGACAGGGGGTACCTACGAGCAGTACTTC	CASQTGVTGGTYEQYF
NA	NA	TRBV30	TRBJ2-7	TGTGCCTGGGATAGGGGACTCTACGAGCAGTACTTC	CAWDRGLYEQYF
NA	NA	TRBV5-1	TRBJ2-7	TGCGCCAGCAGCTTAGAGAGCGGAACCTACGAGCAGTACTTC	CASSLESGTYEQYF
TRBD2	NA	TRBV28	TRBJ2-2	TGTGCCAGCAGTTTGTGGAGCGGGAGTTTCCGGGAGCTGTTTTTT	CASSLWSGSFRELFF
TRBD1	once	TRBV28	TRBJ1-5	TGTGCCAGTAGACTAACAGGGGGACTAAATCAGCCCCAGCATTTT	CASRLTGGLNQPQHF